These T cell receptor beta chains were read from a single sample in a study of metastatic and nonmetastatic thyroid tumors. Using MiXCR, TCRdb re-called clones from the PCR reads. The sample holds approximately 31,000 clones, around 30% seen once. The sequencing input was blood. The receptors derive from a female donor with papillary thyroid cancer or a benign thyroid nodule (not recorded which). Some clones in this sample may be carry-over from other donors' samples. CDR3s include the opening cysteine and the closing phenylalanine or tryptophan. The D gene is left open where the match is weak. Size tells how often a clone was seen (once, few, many) or the class of an expanded clone, and some rows leave it out.

d_call,clone_size,v_call,j_call,cdr3_aa
NA,many,TRBV24-1,TRBJ1-2,CATSDPTDGYTF
NA,many,TRBV19,TRBJ2-1,CASSILRPPYNEQFF
NA,NA,TRBV12-3/TRBV12-4,TRBJ2-1,CASSLLGEVGEQFF
NA,NA,TRBV20-1,TRBJ1-5,CSAADSPRPQHF
NA,NA,TRBV30,TRBJ1-4,CAWSVRPNEKLFF
TRBD1,many,TRBV27,TRBJ1-2,CASSSGQGIYGYTF
NA,NA,TRBV5-1,TRBJ2-7,CASSYSDGRLYF
NA,many,TRBV14,TRBJ1-2,CASSQRGWDHLLGYTF
NA,NA,TRBV15,TRBJ1-5,CASSRDTVLSQPQHF
NA,many,TRBV20-1,TRBJ2-1,CSARRSSYNEQFF
NA,once,TRBV7-2,TRBJ1-5,CARSLAPRLSNQPQHF
NA,NA,TRBV20-1,TRBJ2-2,CSASQEVPTGELFF
NA,few,TRBV28,TRBJ1-5,CASSPPRGPQHF
TRBD1,many,TRBV19,TRBJ2-3,CASSRQGADTQYF
NA,NA,TRBV20-1,TRBJ2-1,CSALSSSHLNEQFF
NA,once,TRBV5-1,TRBJ2-6,CASSNDGDSRSGANVLTF
TRBD1,NA,TRBV5-1,TRBJ1-2,CASSEDRDSYGYTF
NA,NA,TRBV7-2,TRBJ2-7,CASSSRQDSYEQYF
NA,NA,TRBV19,TRBJ1-2,CASSLTGQYYGYTF
NA,many,TRBV10-2,TRBJ1-4,CASSESGEKLFF
TRBD2,NA,TRBV9,TRBJ2-2,CASSGLAQNTCELFF
NA,medium-sized,TRBV18,TRBJ2-2,CASSLYTGELFF
NA,few,TRBV6-1,TRBJ1-1,CASSGRGGVNTEAFF
NA,few,TRBV10-2,TRBJ2-7,CASSYLGGAYEQYF
TRBD2,few,TRBV27,TRBJ2-5,CASSLRGLAGEETQYF
TRBD2,many,TRBV10-3,TRBJ2-7,CAISENLLAGGLEQYF
TRBD1,many,TRBV12-3/TRBV12-4,TRBJ2-1,CASSYGTVSYNEQFF
NA,NA,TRBV19,TRBJ1-1,CASSITGVTEAFF
TRBD1,many,TRBV5-6,TRBJ2-7,CASSLVPTGGSYGQYF
TRBD2,many,TRBV18,TRBJ2-7,CASSHRTSGSDEQYF
NA,NA,TRBV20-1,TRBJ2-5,CSARDLSSGFRLGQETQYF
NA,NA,TRBV3-1,TRBJ2-1,CASSQGYPRQINNEQFF
NA,many,TRBV24-1,TRBJ1-1,CATRQRGQEAEAFF
NA,NA,TRBV11-2,TRBJ2-7,CASSLSSSGYEHYF
TRBD1,many,TRBV29-1,TRBJ1-2,CSVTGTGVPSYGYTF
NA,NA,TRBV18,TRBJ1-2,CASSPRDNYGYTF
NA,NA,TRBV25-1,TRBJ1-1,CASRRMNTEAFF
NA,NA,TRBV11-3,TRBJ2-1,CASSLGIRVLENYNEQFF
NA,NA,TRBV5-4,TRBJ2-1,CASSMDVGLSGYNEQFF
NA,many,TRBV28,TRBJ1-5,CASSLQGPASNQPQHF
NA,NA,TRBV11-1,TRBJ2-7,CASSSTSLGAENSYEQYF
NA,many,TRBV7-9,TRBJ2-7,CASSPPTGPGAYEQYF
NA,once,TRBV11-3,TRBJ2-1,CASSSRDAQFF
NA,many,TRBV4-1,TRBJ2-7,CASSQRENPYEQYF
NA,NA,TRBV6-2/TRBV6-3,TRBJ2-7,CASSYWGRDTYEQYF
TRBD2,many,TRBV15,TRBJ2-7,CATSREGGEQQYF
TRBD2,NA,TRBV11-1,TRBJ2-7,CASSLRLAERSYEQYF
NA,NA,TRBV20-1,TRBJ2-3,CSARYGSTDTQYF
NA,NA,TRBV7-9,TRBJ2-5,CARSLEMGNETQYF
NA,NA,TRBV6-1,TRBJ2-7,CASSATGTAYEQYF
NA,NA,TRBV28,TRBJ2-1,CASSSRVNEQFF
NA,few,TRBV19,TRBJ2-7,CATTPGKGVYEQYF
NA,many,TRBV29-1,TRBJ2-1,CSVGQLDAYNEQFF
NA,NA,TRBV7-2,TRBJ2-7,CASSISGGRYEQYF